A selection of T cell receptor beta chains follows, all from one sample in a study of T cells in pancreatic ductal adenocarcinoma. TCRdb's table, derived via immunoSEQ multiplex PCR, lists solely in-frame clones and lacks some. The profile shows about 16,000 clones, about nine tenths of them singletons. The sequenced material came from PBMCs. The receptors stem from a human donor with pancreatic ductal adenocarcinoma. Each CDR3 is given with its conserved first and last residue. A D gene is named only where the DNA matches it firmly. Not all rows give a size; the values are once, few, many and, for expanded clones, a class.

j_gene: TRBJ1-2; d_gene: TRBD1; v_gene: TRBV4-2; abundance: NA; CDR3aa: CASSHPPDRGLDGYTF; CDR3nt: TGTGCCAGCAGCCACCCCCCGGACAGGGGGCTGGATGGCTACACCTTC
j_gene: TRBJ2-5; d_gene: TRBD2; v_gene: TRBV28; abundance: NA; CDR3aa: CASSGGLAGGWETQYF; CDR3nt: TGTGCCAGCAGTGGAGGACTAGCGGGCGGGTGGGAGACCCAGTACTTC
j_gene: TRBJ1-2; d_gene: TRBD1; v_gene: TRBV2; abundance: NA; CDR3aa: CASTDRGRAEFGYTF; CDR3nt: TGTGCCAGCACCGACAGGGGTCGGGCGGAATTTGGCTACACCTTC
j_gene: TRBJ2-7; d_gene: NA; v_gene: TRBV28; abundance: NA; CDR3aa: CASSLASGHGYF; CDR3nt: TGTGCCAGCAGTTTAGCCAGCGGGCATGGGTACTTC
j_gene: TRBJ1-6; d_gene: NA; v_gene: TRBV28; abundance: few; CDR3aa: CASSSGGSDNSPLHF; CDR3nt: TGTGCCAGCAGTTCGGGAGGGTCCGATAATTCACCCCTCCACTTT
j_gene: TRBJ2-7; d_gene: TRBD1; v_gene: TRBV6-5; abundance: NA; CDR3aa: CASSYVQGSYEQYF; CDR3nt: TGTGCCAGCAGTTACGTACAGGGGTCCTACGAGCAGTACTTC
j_gene: TRBJ1-1; d_gene: TRBD1; v_gene: TRBV9; abundance: NA; CDR3aa: CASSGTGRSTEAFF; CDR3nt: TGTGCCAGCAGCGGGACAGGGAGATCCACTGAAGCTTTCTTT
j_gene: TRBJ2-7; d_gene: TRBD1; v_gene: TRBV2; abundance: NA; CDR3aa: CARGTGYEQYF; CDR3nt: TGTGCCAGAGGGACAGGCTACGAGCAGTACTTC
j_gene: TRBJ2-3; d_gene: TRBD2; v_gene: TRBV5-8; abundance: NA; CDR3aa: CACSLRSTGGSTDTQYF; CDR3nt: TGTGCCTGCAGCTTGCGGTCAACGGGGGGGAGCACAGATACGCAGTATTTT
j_gene: TRBJ1-1; d_gene: NA; v_gene: TRBV5-4; abundance: NA; CDR3aa: CASSLGKGTEAFF; CDR3nt: TGTGCCAGCAGCTTGGGGAAGGGGACTGAAGCTTTCTTT
j_gene: TRBJ2-2; d_gene: NA; v_gene: TRBV2; abundance: NA; CDR3aa: CASSVQATNTGELFF; CDR3nt: TGTGCCAGCAGTGTTCAGGCTACGAACACCGGGGAGCTGTTTTTT
j_gene: TRBJ1-1; d_gene: TRBD1; v_gene: TRBV7-9; abundance: NA; CDR3aa: CASSLDARGEAFF; CDR3nt: TGTGCCAGCAGCTTAGATGCCAGGGGGGAAGCTTTCTTT
j_gene: TRBJ2-5; d_gene: NA; v_gene: TRBV19; abundance: few; CDR3aa: CASSSGLQETQYF; CDR3nt: TGTGCCAGTAGTAGCGGATTACAAGAGACCCAGTACTTC
j_gene: TRBJ1-3; d_gene: TRBD1; v_gene: TRBV5-1; abundance: NA; CDR3aa: CASSLGTGWSDFGNTIYF; CDR3nt: TGCGCCAGCAGCTTAGGGACAGGGTGGAGTGATTTCGGAAACACCATATATTTT
j_gene: TRBJ2-2; d_gene: TRBD2; v_gene: TRBV5-1; abundance: NA; CDR3aa: CASRGGNPNTGELFF; CDR3nt: TGCGCCAGCCGGGGGGGAAATCCGAACACCGGGGAGCTGTTTTTT
j_gene: TRBJ2-4; d_gene: TRBD1; v_gene: TRBV18; abundance: NA; CDR3aa: CASSPRVGTGDKNIQYF; CDR3nt: TGTGCCAGCTCACCACGGGTGGGGACAGGGGACAAAAACATTCAGTACTTC
j_gene: TRBJ2-5; d_gene: TRBD1; v_gene: TRBV29-1; abundance: NA; CDR3aa: CSVLTGKSETQYF; CDR3nt: TGCAGCGTTCTGACAGGGAAATCAGAGACCCAGTACTTC
j_gene: TRBJ2-1; d_gene: NA; v_gene: TRBV19; abundance: NA; CDR3aa: CASSRGRGSVTYNEQFF; CDR3nt: TGTGCCAGTAGTAGAGGTCGAGGCTCAGTTACCTACAATGAGCAGTTCTTC
j_gene: TRBJ2-7; d_gene: TRBD2; v_gene: TRBV2; abundance: NA; CDR3aa: CASSEASGYYEQYF; CDR3nt: TGTGCCAGCAGTGAGGCTAGCGGGTACTACGAGCAGTACTTC
j_gene: TRBJ2-5; d_gene: NA; v_gene: TRBV5-1; abundance: once; CDR3aa: CASSLAVEARETQYF; CDR3nt: TGCGCCAGCAGCTTGGCCGTTGAGGCGCGGGAGACCCAGTACTTC
j_gene: TRBJ2-3; d_gene: NA; v_gene: TRBV7-8; abundance: NA; CDR3aa: CASSPRRDSSTDTQYF; CDR3nt: TGTGCCAGCAGTCCCCGCCGGGACTCCTCCACAGATACGCAGTATTTT
j_gene: TRBJ1-2; d_gene: TRBD1; v_gene: TRBV7-2; abundance: few; CDR3aa: CASNRDRGTYGYTF; CDR3nt: TGTGCTTCCAACCGGGACAGGGGCACCTATGGCTACACCTTC
j_gene: TRBJ1-6; d_gene: NA; v_gene: TRBV7-9; abundance: NA; CDR3aa: CATRGGNSPLHF; CDR3nt: TGTGCAACCAGGGGTGGTAATTCACCCCTCCACTTT
j_gene: TRBJ1-4; d_gene: NA; v_gene: TRBV7-9; abundance: NA; CDR3aa: CASSLVQGNEKLFF; CDR3nt: TGTGCCAGCAGCTTAGTACAGGGTAATGAAAAACTGTTTTTT
j_gene: TRBJ2-2; d_gene: NA; v_gene: TRBV29-1; abundance: NA; CDR3aa: CSVEDLAGPNTGELFF; CDR3nt: TGCAGCGTTGAAGATCTGGCAGGGCCCAACACCGGGGAGCTGTTTTTT
j_gene: TRBJ1-1; d_gene: TRBD1; v_gene: TRBV6-6; abundance: NA; CDR3aa: CASRGGQGAGEAFF; CDR3nt: TGTGCCAGCAGAGGCGGACAGGGGGCGGGTGAAGCTTTCTTT
j_gene: TRBJ2-1; d_gene: NA; v_gene: TRBV9; abundance: NA; CDR3aa: CASSVGGGLQFF; CDR3nt: TGTGCCAGCAGCGTAGGAGGAGGCTTGCAGTTCTTC
j_gene: TRBJ2-7; d_gene: NA; v_gene: TRBV11-3; abundance: NA; CDR3aa: CASSRGSGEQYF; CDR3nt: TGTGCCAGCAGCCGTGGCTCGGGCGAGCAGTACTTC
j_gene: TRBJ1-2; d_gene: TRBD1; v_gene: TRBV10-1; abundance: NA; CDR3aa: CASSDRGPYAGYTF; CDR3nt: TGCGCCAGCAGTGACAGGGGGCCTTATGCAGGCTACACCTTC
j_gene: TRBJ2-3; d_gene: TRBD1; v_gene: TRBV5-1; abundance: once; CDR3aa: CASSTQGASDTQYF; CDR3nt: TGCGCCAGCAGCACTCAGGGGGCTTCAGATACGCAGTATTTT
j_gene: TRBJ1-6; d_gene: TRBD1; v_gene: TRBV28; abundance: NA; CDR3aa: CASSPTGQNSPLHF; CDR3nt: TGTGCCAGCAGCCCAACGGGACAGAATTCACCCCTCCACTTT
j_gene: TRBJ2-3; d_gene: NA; v_gene: TRBV5-4; abundance: NA; CDR3aa: CASSLGQKSTDTQYF; CDR3nt: TGTGCCAGCAGCTTGGGACAGAAGAGCACAGATACGCAGTATTTT
j_gene: TRBJ1-4; d_gene: TRBD1; v_gene: TRBV28; abundance: NA; CDR3aa: CASKTGRGPGEKLFF; CDR3nt: TGTGCCAGCAAAACTGGCAGGGGGCCGGGGGAAAAACTGTTTTTT
j_gene: TRBJ1-1; d_gene: TRBD1; v_gene: TRBV6-5; abundance: NA; CDR3aa: CASSASTGGGTEAFF; CDR3nt: TGTGCCAGCAGTGCTTCGACAGGGGGAGGCACTGAAGCTTTCTTT
j_gene: TRBJ2-7; d_gene: NA; v_gene: TRBV7-9; abundance: NA; CDR3aa: CASSPTGYEQYF; CDR3nt: TGTGCCAGCAGCCCCACTGGCTACGAGCAGTACTTC
j_gene: TRBJ1-1; d_gene: TRBD1; v_gene: TRBV7-2; abundance: NA; CDR3aa: CASSLTGTGGEREAFF; CDR3nt: TGTGCCAGCAGCTTAACCGGGACAGGGGGCGAACGTGAAGCTTTCTTT
j_gene: TRBJ1-1; d_gene: NA; v_gene: TRBV4-3; abundance: NA; CDR3aa: CASSQDQWRREAFF; CDR3nt: TGCGCCAGCAGCCAAGATCAGTGGAGGCGGGAAGCTTTCTTT
j_gene: TRBJ1-2; d_gene: NA; v_gene: TRBV6-6; abundance: NA; CDR3aa: CASSYSAVSGYTF; CDR3nt: TGTGCCAGCAGTTACTCGGCGGTTTCTGGCTACACCTTC
j_gene: TRBJ1-1; d_gene: TRBD1; v_gene: TRBV6-1; abundance: NA; CDR3aa: CASSAGGGMNTEAFF; CDR3nt: TGTGCCAGCAGTGCAGGGGGCGGAATGAACACTGAAGCTTTCTTT
j_gene: TRBJ1-1; d_gene: NA; v_gene: TRBV7-2; abundance: NA; CDR3aa: CASSPFLQLNTEAFF; CDR3nt: TGTGCCAGCAGCCCTTTTTTACAGCTGAACACTGAAGCTTTCTTT
j_gene: TRBJ2-5; d_gene: NA; v_gene: TRBV29-1; abundance: NA; CDR3aa: CSASGQETQYF; CDR3nt: TGCAGCGCCTCGGGCCAAGAGACCCAGTACTTC
j_gene: TRBJ1-3; d_gene: TRBD1; v_gene: TRBV28; abundance: once; CDR3aa: CASSPSGQPSGNTIYF; CDR3nt: TGTGCCAGCAGTCCATCGGGACAGCCATCTGGAAACACCATATATTTT
j_gene: TRBJ1-6; d_gene: NA; v_gene: TRBV30; abundance: NA; CDR3aa: CAWSAGPEGGSPLHF; CDR3nt: TGTGCCTGGAGTGCCGGCCCCGAAGGCGGTTCACCCCTCCACTTT
j_gene: TRBJ1-3; d_gene: TRBD1; v_gene: TRBV19; abundance: NA; CDR3aa: CASSGQGVAGNTIYF; CDR3nt: TGTGCCAGTAGTGGACAGGGGGTAGCTGGAAACACCATATATTTT
j_gene: TRBJ1-2; d_gene: NA; v_gene: TRBV14; abundance: NA; CDR3aa: CASSHSWPGSGYTF; CDR3nt: TGTGCCAGCAGCCATTCCTGGCCCGGGTCTGGCTACACCTTC
j_gene: TRBJ1-5; d_gene: NA; v_gene: TRBV4-3; abundance: NA; CDR3aa: CASSQEAGLGQPQHF; CDR3nt: TGCGCCAGCAGCCAAGAAGCAGGGTTGGGTCAGCCCCAGCATTTT
j_gene: TRBJ2-3; d_gene: NA; v_gene: TRBV9; abundance: NA; CDR3aa: CASNEAANTDTQYF; CDR3nt: TGTGCCAGCAATGAGGCCGCGAACACAGATACGCAGTATTTT
j_gene: TRBJ2-7; d_gene: NA; v_gene: TRBV18; abundance: NA; CDR3aa: CASSPLAGSNSGHEQYF; CDR3nt: TGTGCCAGCTCACCACTCGCCGGGAGCAACTCGGGCCACGAGCAGTACTTC